One sample yielded the 21 T cell receptor beta chains listed below, sequenced in a study of T cells in Graves' hyperthyroidism and ophthalmopathy. TCR beta CDR3 sequences were amplified from RNA transcripts. RT-PCR in the first round (using the HTBI primer set) targeted the TCR CDR3. From the multiplex PCR reads, TCRdb called clonotypes with MiXCR, one entry per CDR3 protein. The sample carries about 600,000 distinct CDR3 sequences, about 16% recorded once. The sequenced sample consisted of blood. The receptors originated from a woman aged 40 to 50 with Graves' ophthalmopathy.

This clonotype has ten or more counts. The chain carries TRBV12-3 or TRBV12-4 and TRBJ2-1, with TRBD1 as a possible D gene (6 bases). The CDR3 has 16 residues. The V gene lost 2 bases and the J gene lost 6 bases, with 17 bases spanning the gap. DNA for the CDR3: TGTGCCAGCAGTTTACGGTTGGGGGACATGGTCAATGAGCAGTTCTTC. Translated, it gives CASSLRLGDMVNEQFF.

The rearrangement links TRBV11-2 to TRBJ2-1; TRBD1 matches 8 bases. This CDR3 is built from 14 residues. Losses at the gene ends were 3 bases for V and 5 bases for J; bases not matched to a gene: 3. CDR1 SGHAT and CDR2 FQNNGV come from the germline V gene. CDR3: CASSLTGDHNEQFF. The DNA for the CDR3 is TGTGCCAGCAGCTTGACAGGGGACCACAATGAGCAGTTCTTC.

This clonotype appeared a few times. The V gene is TRBV6-5, the J gene TRBJ1-2; 8 nucleotides agree with TRBD1. V lost 2 bases to trimming and J lost 4 bases; unmatched junction nucleotides: 3. Germline-derived CDR1 and CDR2 are MNHEY and SVGAGI. This CDR3 has 14 amino acids. The CDR3 coding sequence is TGTGCCAGCAGTTACAACAGGGGGTCCTATGGCTACACCTTC. Amino acids: CASSYNRGSYGYTF.

This clonotype has ten or more counts. This chain uses TRBV11-3 with TRBJ1-1; tentatively, D is TRBD1 (5 bases). Trimming removed 6 bases at V and 6 bases at J, with 11 bases between. CDR3 length: 12 amino acids. Per the germline V gene, CDR1 is SGHNT and CDR2 is YENEEA. Here the CDR3 DNA reads TGTGCCAGCAGTAAGAGGGACTCTGAAGCTTTCTTT. This gives the protein CASSKRDSEAFF.

This chain connects TRBV10-3 to TRBJ1-2; 7 bases are shared with TRBD1. After removal of 0 bases from V and 4 bases from J, the junction contained 5 bases not matched to a gene. The CDR3 sequence is 15 residues long. Germline loops: CDR1 ENHRY, CDR2 SYGVKD. CDR3 region: CAISESEGGTYGYTF. The CDR3, as DNA: TGTGCCATCAGTGAGTCGGAAGGGGGCACCTATGGCTACACCTTC.

In its sample, this clonotype was seen many times. V usage is TRBV30 and J usage is TRBJ2-1; D remains ambiguous. The CDR3 has 11 amino acids. Per the germline V gene, CDR1 is GTSNPN and CDR2 is SVGIG (reference sequence). With 4 bases removed from V and 7 bases from J, the gap between germline ends came to 8 bases. The CDR3 DNA is TGTGCCTGGACTAGTAGGAATGAGCAGTTCTTC. It yields the protein CAWTSRNEQFF.

This clonotype was detected only a few times. The rearrangement links TRBV6-1 to TRBJ2-7, with 7 positions matching TRBD1. This CDR3 spans 14 amino acids. V dropped 5 bases and J dropped 2; count of bases not matched to a gene: 6. Looked up from germline, CDR1 is MNHNS and CDR2 is SASEGT. The CDR3 sequence: CASSSYRGPYEQYF. Written as DNA, the CDR3 is TGTGCCAGCAGTTCCTACAGGGGCCCCTACGAGCAGTACTTC.

Notes on this clonotype: A clone one base away is much larger, so this may be a read error. V and J are TRBV3-1 and TRBJ2-3; 11 bases are shared with TRBD2. Germline CDR1 is LGHDT and CDR2 is YNNKEL (reference sequence). V lost 6 bases, J lost 5 bases, and 4 bases stayed unmatched. The length of the CDR3 is 14 residues. As DNA, the CDR3 is TGTGCCAGCAGGGCTAGCGGGAGGCAAGATACGCAGTATTTT. This sequence encodes CASRASGRQDTQYF.

Ten or more counts support this clonotype. The chain carries TRBV20-1 and TRBJ2-7, with 8 bases matching TRBD2. The V gene end was trimmed by 6 bases and the J gene end by 3 bases; junction bases not matched to a gene: 7. Germline V gene lookup returns CDR1 DFQATT and CDR2 SNEGSKA (reference sequence). The CDR3 has 13 residues. DNA for the CDR3: TGCAGTGCCGGCCCGGGACTAGTCTACGAGCAGTACTTC. As protein: CSAGPGLVYEQYF.

The rearrangement uses TRBV27 and TRBJ1-2; the match to TRBD1 covers 12 bases. The germline V gene has CDR1 MNHEY and CDR2 SMNVEV (reference sequence). This CDR3 spans 15 amino acids. Germline trimming cut 5 bases from V and 5 bases from J; bases unmatched to any gene: 6. CDR3 DNA sequence: TGTGCCAGCAGTCGAGGGGGACAGGGGGCATATGGCTACACCTTC. It encodes CASSRGGQGAYGYTF.

This clonotype was recorded a few times. V usage is TRBV11-2 and J usage is TRBJ1-4; perhaps TRBD1 as D (5 bases). The V and J ends lost 0 bases and 8 bases respectively, with 13 bases between them. The CDR3 has 15 residues. From germline, CDR1 is SGHAT and CDR2 FQNNGV. The CDR3 here is CASSLEQDLMEKLFF. The CDR3 DNA sequence: TGTGCCAGCAGCTTAGAACAGGACCTAATGGAAAAACTGTTTTTT.

In this sample, this clonotype turned up many times. The chain joins TRBV6-1 to TRBJ1-2; tentative D call: TRBD1 (5 bases). Trimming shortened V by 1 base and J by 10 bases, and 16 bases separated the two germline ends. The germline V gene has CDR1 MNHNS and CDR2 SASEGT. The CDR3 totals 14 residues. CDR3 sequence reads: CASSEGWGRKVYTF. The DNA for the CDR3 is TGTGCCAGCAGTGAAGGATGGGGCCGCAAGGTCTACACCTTC.

This clonotype was counted many times. The chain uses TRBV7-2 and TRBJ2-3, with 8 bases lining up with TRBD2. J lost 1 base, V lost 5 bases, and 5 bases had no gene match. The CDR3 length is 15 residues. Germline lookup yields CDR1 SGHTA and CDR2 FQGNSA. CDR3 residues: CASSLISGGTDTQYF. The CDR3 DNA reads TGTGCCAGCAGCCTTATTAGCGGGGGCACAGATACGCAGTATTTT.

This clonotype has just a few counts. This chain joins TRBV14 and TRBJ2-3, with TRBD1 matching 10 bases. J lost 5 bases, V lost 0 bases, and 5 bases had no gene match. CDR3 length equals 16 residues. Germline values: CDR1 SGHDN, CDR2 FVKESK. The DNA for the CDR3 is TGTGCCAGCAGCCAAGATGACAGGGGGCTATTAGATACGCAGTATTTT. Translation: CASSQDDRGLLDTQYF.

This clonotype was detected ten times or more. The chain uses TRBV2 and TRBJ2-1; 10 bases fit TRBD2. The ends lost 5 bases at V and 6 bases at J; junction bases unmatched: 7. The germline gives CDR1 SNHLY, CDR2 FYNNEI. The length of the CDR3 is 15 residues. CDR3 in DNA: TGTGCCAGCAGTTCCGGGACTAGCGTTTTCAATGAGCAGTTCTTC. Residues: CASSSGTSVFNEQFF.

The table lists this clonotype with many counts. The chain recombines TRBV7-9 with TRBJ2-4; 9 bases fit TRBD1. Germline lookup yields CDR1 SEHNR and CDR2 FQNEAQ (reference sequence). The CDR3 consists of 18 residues. V was clipped by 1 base and J by 6 bases; unmatched bases: 13. The CDR3 DNA is TGTGCCAGCAGCTTAGTCCCTTTACGGGACAGGGATTCAAACATTCAGTACTTC. It encodes CASSLVPLRDRDSNIQYF. The full variable domain, in which reference TRBV7-9 and TRBJ2-4 provide the parts outside the CDR3, is DTGVSQNPRHKITKRGQNVTFRCDPISEHNRLYWYRQTLGQGPEFLTYFQNEAQLEKSRLLSDRFSAERPKGSFSTLEIQRTEQGDSAMYLCASSLVPLRDRDSNIQYFGAGTRLSVL.

This clonotype was counted many times. The rearrangement joins TRBV7-3 to TRBJ2-1, with D tentatively TRBD2 (7 bases). The germline V gene encodes CDR1 SGHTA and CDR2 FQGTGA. Trimming removed 5 bases at V and 0 bases at J, with 14 bases between. The CDR3 runs 16 residues. CDR3 sequence: CASSESGGSSYNEQFF. The CDR3 DNA follows: TGTGCCAGCAGCGAGTCGGGGGGCAGCTCCTACAATGAGCAGTTCTTC.

V and J are TRBV9 and TRBJ2-2, with D possibly TRBD2 on 7 matching bases. CDR3 length: 17 residues. V was pared by 0 bases and J by 8 bases, with 20 bases between. From germline, CDR1 is SGDLS and CDR2 YYNGEE. CDR3 sequence: CASSVGQGGAGTGELFF. CDR3 bases: TGTGCCAGCAGCGTAGGTCAAGGGGGGGCCGGTACGGGGGAGCTGTTTTTT.

This clonotype was recorded many times. The rearrangement joins TRBV6-1 to TRBJ2-1, with D uncertain. V lost 0 bases and J lost 0, with 3 bases in between. This CDR3 is 14 amino acids long. Germline CDR1 reads MNHNS; CDR2 reads SASEGT. The CDR3 sequence: CASSEATSYNEQFF. CDR3 coding DNA: TGTGCCAGCAGTGAAGCGACCTCCTACAATGAGCAGTTCTTC.

This clonotype showed up just a few times. V and J are TRBV20-1 and TRBJ2-3; 9 bases are a match to TRBD2. The length of the CDR3 is 15 residues. V gave up 5 bases and J gave up 5 bases; unmatched junction bases: 11. CDR1 and CDR2 from the germline V gene are DFQATT and SNEGSKA (reference sequence). The CDR3 DNA follows: TGCAGTGCTGTTATAGCGGGGGCCCTACGAGATACGCAGTATTTT. As protein: CSAVIAGALRDTQYF.

In this sample, this clonotype turned up a few times. The rearrangement links TRBV6-2 or TRBV6-3 to TRBJ1-4; no firm D call. V lost 5 bases and J lost 4, with 14 bases in between. The CDR3 runs 15 residues. In germline, CDR1 is MNHEY, CDR2 SVGEGT. DNA of the CDR3: TGTGCCAGCAGTAGGAAAAGCCTTTATAATGAAAAACTGTTTTTT. Its protein product is CASSRKSLYNEKLFF.